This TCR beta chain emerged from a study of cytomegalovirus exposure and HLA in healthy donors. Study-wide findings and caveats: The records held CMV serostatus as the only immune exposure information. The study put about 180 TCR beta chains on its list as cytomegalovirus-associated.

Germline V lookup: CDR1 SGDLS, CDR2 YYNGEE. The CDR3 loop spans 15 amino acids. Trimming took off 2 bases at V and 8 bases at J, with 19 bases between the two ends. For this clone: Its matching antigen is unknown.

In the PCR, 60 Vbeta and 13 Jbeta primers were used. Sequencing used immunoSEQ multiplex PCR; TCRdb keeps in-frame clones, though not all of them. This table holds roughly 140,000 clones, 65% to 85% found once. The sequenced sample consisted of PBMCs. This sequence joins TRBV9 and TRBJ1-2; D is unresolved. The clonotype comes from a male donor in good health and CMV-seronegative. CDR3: CASSVANGIPYGYTF. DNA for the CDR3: TGTGCCAGCAGCGTGGCTAACGGGATCCCATACGGCTACACCTTC.